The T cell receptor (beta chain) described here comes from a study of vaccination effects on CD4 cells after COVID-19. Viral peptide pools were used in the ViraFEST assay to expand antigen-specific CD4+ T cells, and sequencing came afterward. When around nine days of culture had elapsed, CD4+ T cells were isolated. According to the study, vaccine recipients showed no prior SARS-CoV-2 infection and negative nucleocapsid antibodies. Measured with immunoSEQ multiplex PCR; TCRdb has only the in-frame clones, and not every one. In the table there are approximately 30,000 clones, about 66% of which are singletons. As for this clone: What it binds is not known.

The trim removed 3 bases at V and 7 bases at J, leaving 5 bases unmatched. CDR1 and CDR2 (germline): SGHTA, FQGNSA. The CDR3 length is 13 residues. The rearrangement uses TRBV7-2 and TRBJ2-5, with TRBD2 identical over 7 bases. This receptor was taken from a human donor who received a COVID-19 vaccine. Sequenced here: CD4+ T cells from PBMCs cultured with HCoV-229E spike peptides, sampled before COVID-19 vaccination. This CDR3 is CASSLPGGGTQYF. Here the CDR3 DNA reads TGTGCCAGCAGCTTGCCGGGGGGAGGGACCCAGTACTTC. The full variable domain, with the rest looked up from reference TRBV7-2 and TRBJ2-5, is GAGVSQSPSNKVTEKGKDVELRCDPISGHTALYWYRQSLGQGLEFLIYFQGNSAPDKSGLPSDRFSAERTGGSVSTLTIQRTQQEDSAVYLCASSLPGGGTQYFGPGTRLLVL.